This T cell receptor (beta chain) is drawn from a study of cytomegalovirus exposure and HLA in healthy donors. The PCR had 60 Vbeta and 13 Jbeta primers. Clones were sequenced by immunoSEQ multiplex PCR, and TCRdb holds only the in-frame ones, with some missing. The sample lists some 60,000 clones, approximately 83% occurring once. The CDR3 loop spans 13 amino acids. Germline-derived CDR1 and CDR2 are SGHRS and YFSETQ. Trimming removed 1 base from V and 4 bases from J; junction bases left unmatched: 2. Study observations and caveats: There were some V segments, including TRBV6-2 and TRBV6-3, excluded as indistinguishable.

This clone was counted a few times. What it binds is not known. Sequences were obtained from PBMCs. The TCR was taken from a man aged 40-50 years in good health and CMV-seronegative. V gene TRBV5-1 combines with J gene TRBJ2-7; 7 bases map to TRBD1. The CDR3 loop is CASSLTGEYEQYV. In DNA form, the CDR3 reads TGCGCCAGCAGCTTGACAGGGGAATACGAGCAGTACGTC.